These T cell receptor beta chains were read from a single sample in a study of T cells in localized non-small cell lung cancer. Clones were read by immunoSEQ multiplex PCR, and TCRdb kept only the in-frame ones, dropping some. This table has some 72,000 clones, almost 85% appearing once. The material was peripheral blood, obtained before any cancer treatment. The source of these receptors is a man aged 40-75 years with stage I lung adenocarcinoma. Each CDR3 is given with its conserved first and last residue. Fields, in order: CDR3 length, D gene, J gene, clone size, V gene, CDR3 DNA, CDR3 protein. The D gene is left open where the match is weak. Rows give clone size only sometimes, using once, few, many, or a class for an expanded clone.

14 . TRBJ2-7 . TRBV5-1 TGCGCCAGCAGCTTATCTGACAGCTCCTACGAGCAGTACTTC CASSLSDSSYEQYF
13 . TRBJ1-5 . TRBV5-1 TGCGCCAGCAGCGCCGACACTAATCAGCCCCAGCATTTT CASSADTNQPQHF
16 TRBD1 TRBJ1-5 . TRBV28 TGTGCCAGCAGTCGCCCGGGACAGGGGATCGCTCAGCCCCAGCATTTT CASSRPGQGIAQPQHF
14 . TRBJ2-2 . TRBV6-6 TGTGCCACCAAGTTTGACCTTAACACCGGGGAGCTGTTTTTT CATKFDLNTGELFF
13 TRBD1 TRBJ1-1 . TRBV19 TGTGCCAGTAGTACTGACAGGGGAACTGAAGCTTTCTTT CASSTDRGTEAFF
18 . TRBJ2-2 . TRBV7-2 TGTGCCAGCAGCTTCCGTCAGGGGAAGGGCCGGGGGACCGGGGAGCTGTTTTTT CASSFRQGKGRGTGELFF
15 . TRBJ1-1 . TRBV7-6 TGTGCCAGCAGCCCCGCGATCCGGGGAGACACTGAAGCTTTCTTT CASSPAIRGDTEAFF
15 . TRBJ2-3 . TRBV5-5 TGTGCCAGCAGCTTGTTGGGCAGGAGCACAGATACGCAGTATTTT CASSLLGRSTDTQYF
17 . TRBJ2-1 . TRBV18 TGTGCCAGCTCACCCTCTAGCGGAGGGGGACCTGGCAATGAGCAGTTCTTC CASSPSSGGGPGNEQFF
15 . TRBJ1-4 . TRBV9 TGTGCCAGCAGCGTAGGGCTGGGGGGGAGAGAAAAACTGTTTTTT CASSVGLGGREKLFF
14 . TRBJ2-7 . TRBV5-1 TGCGCCAGCAGCCAATACTCCACGGGGTACGAGCAGTACTTC CASSQYSTGYEQYF
15 . TRBJ1-1 . TRBV11-2 TGTGCCAGCAGCCTTCCGTGGCAAAGGGGCACTGAAGCTTTCTTT CASSLPWQRGTEAFF
16 TRBD2 TRBJ2-3 . TRBV4-2 TGTGCCAGCAGCCAAGGGGCGACTAGCGGGAGTGATACGCAGTATTTT CASSQGATSGSDTQYF
15 TRBD2 TRBJ2-1 . TRBV29-1 TGCAGCGTTGGGAGAGCGGGAGCGGGGAGGGGTGAGCAGTTCTTC CSVGRAGAGRGEQFF
15 . TRBJ2-5 . TRBV5-6 TGTGCCAGCAGCTCCATCGTCGGTAGAGGGGAGACCCAGTACTTC CASSSIVGRGETQYF
15 TRBD2 TRBJ2-1 once TRBV6-6 TGTGCCGCCGCAGGTCGGCTAGCGGCTTACAATGAGCAGTTCTTC CAAAGRLAAYNEQFF
14 . TRBJ2-7 few TRBV30 TGTGCCTGGAGCGCACTCAGGGCTAGGAACGAGCAGTACTTC CAWSALRARNEQYF
17 . TRBJ2-4 . TRBV4-1 TGCGCCAGCAGCTATGCACCCCCGGGTTTGGCCAAAAACATTCAGTACTTC CASSYAPPGLAKNIQYF
14 . TRBJ1-4 . TRBV9 TGTGCCAGCAGTTTTACATCCAGCAATGAAAAACTGTTTTTT CASSFTSSNEKLFF
16 . TRBJ2-6 once TRBV29-1 TGCAGCGTTGCCCAGGGATCCTACTCTGGGGCCAACGTCCTGACTTTC CSVAQGSYSGANVLTF
15 . TRBJ2-3 . TRBV5-6 TGTGCCAGCAGCTTGGTAGCGAGACACACAGATACGCAGTATTTT CASSLVARHTDTQYF
15 TRBD2 TRBJ2-1 . TRBV7-3 TGTGCCAGCAGCTCCCTTGCGGGGGACCACAATGAGCAGTTCTTC CASSSLAGDHNEQFF
15 TRBD1 TRBJ2-5 . TRBV6-1 TGTGCCAGCAGTGGGAACAGGGGGCACCAAGAGACCCAGTACTTC CASSGNRGHQETQYF
14 TRBD1 TRBJ1-6 once TRBV6-5 TGTGCCAGCAGGGGGCAGGGGGTTTATTCACCCCTCCACTTT CASRGQGVYSPLHF
18 TRBD2 TRBJ2-1 . TRBV14 TGTGCCAGCAGCCAAGATCTTCTGCGGGAGGGCCGGTCAAATGAGCAGTTCTTC CASSQDLLREGRSNEQFF
13 . TRBJ2-7 . TRBV18 TGTGCCAGCTCAGCGGACCAAACCTACGAGCAGTACTTC CASSADQTYEQYF
15 TRBD2 TRBJ2-7 once TRBV6-1 TGTGCCAGCCAGAGGGGGCTAGCGGGAGGGGGCGAGCAGTACTTC CASQRGLAGGGEQYF
15 . TRBJ2-7 . TRBV7-2 TGTGCCAGCAGCGCAGGGACCGTTATCCCCCACGAGCAGTACTTC CASSAGTVIPHEQYF
12 TRBD2 TRBJ2-7 . TRBV10-2 TGCGCCGGGGGGACTAGCTTCTACGAGCAGTACTTC CAGGTSFYEQYF
16 . TRBJ2-2 . TRBV7-7 TGTGCTAGCAGCTTAGTCGGGGGCGCCGACACCGGGGAGCTGTTTTTT CASSLVGGADTGELFF
16 . TRBJ1-2 . TRBV7-2 TGTGCCAGCAGCTCGTACAGCGTTGGCTTGGGCTATGGCTACACCTTC CASSSYSVGLGYGYTF
14 TRBD1 TRBJ1-2 . TRBV10-3 TGTGCCATCAGGAAGGACAGGGAAGCGTTAGGCTACACCTTC CAIRKDREALGYTF
15 TRBD1 TRBJ1-1 . TRBV28 TGTGCCAGCAGTGATTATGGGCAGGGGGCGACTGAAGCTTTCTTT CASSDYGQGATEAFF
14 . TRBJ2-2 . TRBV5-1 TGCGCCAGCAGCTTGGCCCCAAACACCGGGGAGCTGTTTTTT CASSLAPNTGELFF
13 . TRBJ2-7 . TRBV6-6 TGTGCCAGCAGTTACTCTCCCCACATCGAGCAGTACTTC CASSYSPHIEQYF
14 . TRBJ2-1 . TRBV5-1 TGCGCCAGCAGCTTGGTCCCGGACTACAATGAGCAGTTCTTC CASSLVPDYNEQFF
14 . TRBJ2-2 . TRBV30 TGTGCCTGGAACGTTGGGGCCAGCGCGGGGGAGCTGTTTTTT CAWNVGASAGELFF
17 TRBD1 TRBJ1-5 once TRBV2 TGTGCCAGCAGTAGTATAAGGACAGGGGTTTCCAATCAGCCCCAGCATTTT CASSSIRTGVSNQPQHF
14 TRBD2 TRBJ2-7 . TRBV30 TGTGCCTGGAGTGTAGCGGGAGGTGACTACGAGCAGTACTTC CAWSVAGGDYEQYF
12 TRBD1 TRBJ1-4 . TRBV28 TGTGCCAGCGGGACAGGTGTTGAAAAACTGTTTTTT CASGTGVEKLFF
13 . TRBJ2-5 . TRBV5-1 TGCGCCAGCAGCTTGGGTTGGCAAGAGACCCAGTACTTC CASSLGWQETQYF
15 . TRBJ1-4 . TRBV5-8 TGTGCCAGCAGCTTGGGAGGGGCCTTTAATGAAAAACTGTTTTTT CASSLGGAFNEKLFF
11 . TRBJ2-7 . TRBV7-3 TGTGCCAGCAGATCAAGACCCACGGGGTACTTC CASRSRPTGYF
18 TRBD2 TRBJ2-1 . TRBV2 TGTGCCAGCAGTCTCCTAAGGGCGGGACTAGGGACCCACAATGAGCAGTTCTTC CASSLLRAGLGTHNEQFF
16 TRBD2 TRBJ2-3 many TRBV9 TGTGCCAGCAGCGTAGGGGCGGGGGGGCCCACAGATACGCAGTATTTT CASSVGAGGPTDTQYF
14 TRBD1 TRBJ2-7 once TRBV18 TGTGCCAGCTCACTAAGGACAGGTCTCTACGAGCAGTACTTC CASSLRTGLYEQYF
13 . TRBJ2-7 . TRBV30 TGTGCCTTACACGGCGAACGGTTCTACGAGCAGTACTTC CALHGERFYEQYF
14 . TRBJ2-2 . TRBV19 TGTGCCAGTACCGTGGACTTTAACACCGGGGAGCTGTTTTTT CASTVDFNTGELFF